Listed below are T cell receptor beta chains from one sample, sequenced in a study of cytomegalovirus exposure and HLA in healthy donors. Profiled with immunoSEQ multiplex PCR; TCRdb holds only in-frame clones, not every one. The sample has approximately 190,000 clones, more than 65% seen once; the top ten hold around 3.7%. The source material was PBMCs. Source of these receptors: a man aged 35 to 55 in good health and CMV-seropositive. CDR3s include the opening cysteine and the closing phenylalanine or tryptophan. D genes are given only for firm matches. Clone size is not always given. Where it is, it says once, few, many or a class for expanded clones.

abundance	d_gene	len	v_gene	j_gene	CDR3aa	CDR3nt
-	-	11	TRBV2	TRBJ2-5	CASSLKETQYF	TGTGCCAGCAGCCTAAAAGAGACCCAGTACTTC
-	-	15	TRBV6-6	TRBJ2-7	CASSPVGGQTYEQYF	TGTGCCAGCAGTCCGGTGGGGGGGCAGACCTACGAGCAGTACTTC
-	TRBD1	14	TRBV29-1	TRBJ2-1	CSVATGAPYNEQFF	TGCAGCGTTGCGACAGGGGCGCCCTACAATGAGCAGTTCTTC
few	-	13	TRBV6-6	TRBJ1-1	CASSRGQLFEAFF	TGTGCCAGCAGCCGAGGACAGCTTTTTGAAGCTTTCTTT
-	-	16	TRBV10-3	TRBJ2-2	CAISESGWTDTGELFF	TGTGCCATCAGTGAGTCAGGCTGGACAGATACCGGGGAGCTGTTTTTT
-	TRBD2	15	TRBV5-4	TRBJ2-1	CASSLRTSGSNEQFF	TGTGCCAGCAGCCTCCGGACTAGCGGGAGTAATGAGCAGTTCTTC
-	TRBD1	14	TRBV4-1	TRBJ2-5	CASARLGQQETQYF	TGCGCCAGCGCGCGGTTGGGACAGCAAGAGACCCAGTACTTC
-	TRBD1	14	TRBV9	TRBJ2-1	CASSTRTGYNEQFF	TGTGCCAGCAGCACACGGACAGGGTACAATGAGCAGTTCTTC
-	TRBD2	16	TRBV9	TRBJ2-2	CASSPRSARGAGELFF	TGTGCCAGCAGCCCGCGTTCGGCGCGGGGGGCCGGGGAGCTGTTTTTT
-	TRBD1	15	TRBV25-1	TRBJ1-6	CASQEAGGFNSPLHF	TGTGCCAGCCAAGAGGCAGGGGGCTTTAATTCACCCCTCCACTTT
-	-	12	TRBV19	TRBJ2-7	CASSIDRGEQYF	TGTGCCAGTAGTATAGATAGAGGCGAGCAGTACTTC
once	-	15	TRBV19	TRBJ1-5	CASSRRGEINQPQHF	TGTGCCAGTAGTAGACGGGGGGAGATCAATCAGCCCCAGCATTTT
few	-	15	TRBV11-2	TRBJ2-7	CASSPGGTGSYEQYF	TGTGCCAGCAGCCCTGGGGGAACAGGGTCCTACGAGCAGTACTTC
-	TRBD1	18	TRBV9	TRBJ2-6	CASSARQGRSSGANVLTF	TGTGCCAGCAGCGCTCGACAGGGGAGGAGCTCTGGGGCCAACGTCCTGACTTTC
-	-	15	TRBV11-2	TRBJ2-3	CASSLYRKSTDTQYF	TGTGCCAGCAGCTTATACAGAAAGAGCACAGATACGCAGTATTTT
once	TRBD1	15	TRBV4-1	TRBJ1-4	CASSQDRSANEKLFF	TGCGCCAGCAGCCAGGACAGGTCGGCTAATGAAAAACTGTTTTTT
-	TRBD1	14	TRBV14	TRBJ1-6	CASSDREQNSPLHF	TGTGCCAGCAGTGACAGGGAGCAGAATTCACCCCTCCACTTT
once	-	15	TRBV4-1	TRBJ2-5	CASSQGRGAEETQYF	TGCGCCAGCAGCCAAGGCCGCGGGGCAGAAGAGACCCAGTACTTC
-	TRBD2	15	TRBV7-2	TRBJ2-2	CASSPTSGRTGELFF	TGTGCCAGCAGCCCAACCAGCGGGAGAACCGGGGAGCTGTTTTTT
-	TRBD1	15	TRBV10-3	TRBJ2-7	CAISDLGTGGYEQYF	TGTGCCATCAGTGACCTCGGGACAGGGGGCTACGAGCAGTACTTC
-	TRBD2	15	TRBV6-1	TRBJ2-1	CASNLGGGDYNEQFF	TGTGCCAGCAACCTTGGCGGGGGGGACTACAATGAGCAGTTCTTC
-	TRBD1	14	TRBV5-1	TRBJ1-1	CASRKGQNNTEAFF	TGCGCCAGCAGAAAGGGACAGAATAACACTGAAGCTTTCTTT
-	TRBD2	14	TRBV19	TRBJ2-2	CASSPAGDTGELFF	TGTGCCAGTAGTCCGGCGGGGGACACCGGGGAGCTGTTTTTT
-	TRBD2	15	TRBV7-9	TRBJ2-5	CASSFPLAGGETQYF	TGTGCCAGCAGCTTTCCCCTAGCGGGAGGAGAGACCCAGTACTTC
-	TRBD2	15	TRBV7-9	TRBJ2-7	CASSHALAGVYEQYF	TGTGCCAGCAGCCACGCCCTAGCGGGAGTCTACGAGCAGTACTTC
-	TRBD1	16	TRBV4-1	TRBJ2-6	CASSQSTGAGANVLTF	TGCGCCAGCAGCCAATCGACAGGGGCCGGGGCCAACGTCCTGACTTTC
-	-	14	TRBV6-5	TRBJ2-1	CASSPEGVFREQFF	TGTGCCAGCAGCCCCGAAGGGGTTTTCCGGGAGCAGTTCTTC
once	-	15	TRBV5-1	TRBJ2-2	CASSLGQADTGELFF	TGCGCCAGCAGCTTGGGGCAGGCCGACACCGGGGAGCTGTTTTTT
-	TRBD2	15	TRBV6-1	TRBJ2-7	CASSITQVAGDEQYF	TGTGCCAGCAGTATAACACAGGTCGCGGGGGACGAGCAGTACTTC
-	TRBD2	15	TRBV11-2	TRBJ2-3	CASSLVSGEVDTQYF	TGTGCCAGCAGCTTAGTTAGCGGGGAGGTAGATACGCAGTATTTT
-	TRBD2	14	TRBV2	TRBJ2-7	CASSAGGTSREQYF	TGTGCCAGCAGTGCGGGGGGGACGTCGCGGGAGCAGTACTTC
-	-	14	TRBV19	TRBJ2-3	CASSHLAAPDTQYF	TGTGCCAGTAGCCACCTTGCGGCGCCAGATACGCAGTATTTT
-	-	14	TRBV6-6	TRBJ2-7	CASRTSTGTYEQYF	TGTGCCAGCAGAACCTCCACAGGAACCTACGAGCAGTACTTC
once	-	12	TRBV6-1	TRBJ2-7	CASSLFTYEQYF	TGTGCCAGCTCTCTATTCACCTACGAGCAGTACTTC
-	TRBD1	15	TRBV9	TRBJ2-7	CASSVGGTGEYEQYF	TGTGCCAGCAGCGTAGGGGGGACAGGGGAATACGAGCAGTACTTC
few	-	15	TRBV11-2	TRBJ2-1	CASSSLRGRENEQFF	TGTGCCAGCAGCTCCCTGAGGGGGAGGGAGAATGAGCAGTTCTTC
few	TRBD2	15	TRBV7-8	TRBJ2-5	CASSAPGLALETQYF	TGTGCCAGCAGCGCCCCCGGACTAGCGTTGGAGACCCAGTACTTC
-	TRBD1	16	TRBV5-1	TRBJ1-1	CASSLAARGRNTEAFF	TGCGCCAGCAGCTTGGCGGCCAGGGGGCGGAACACTGAAGCTTTCTTT
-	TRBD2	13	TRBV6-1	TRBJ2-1	CATILAGVNEQFF	TGTGCCACCATACTAGCGGGAGTCAATGAGCAGTTCTTC
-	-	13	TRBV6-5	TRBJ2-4	CASSSIAKNIQYF	TGTGCCAGCAGCAGTATAGCCAAAAACATTCAGTACTTC
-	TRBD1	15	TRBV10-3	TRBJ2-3	CAISWGQDPGDTQYF	TGTGCCATCAGCTGGGGACAGGACCCCGGGGATACGCAGTATTTT
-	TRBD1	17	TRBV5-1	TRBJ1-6	CASSLSLDRVDNSPLHF	TGCGCCAGCAGCTTGTCCTTGGACAGGGTGGATAATTCACCCCTCCACTTT
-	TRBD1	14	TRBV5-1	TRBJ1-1	CASSPGQGSTEAFF	TGCGCCAGCAGCCCGGGACAGGGATCCACTGAAGCTTTCTTT
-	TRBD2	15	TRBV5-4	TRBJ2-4	CASSQKAGGPVIQYF	TGTGCCAGCAGCCAGAAAGCGGGAGGGCCCGTCATTCAGTACTTC
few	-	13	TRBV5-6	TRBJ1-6	CASSRTRNSPLHF	TGTGCCAGCAGCCGCACGCGGAATTCACCCCTCCACTTT
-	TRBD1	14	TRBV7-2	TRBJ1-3	CASSRRGPGNTIYF	TGTGCCAGCAGCCGCAGGGGGCCTGGAAACACCATATATTTT
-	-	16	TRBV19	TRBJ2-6	CASTPVGLSGANVLTF	TGTGCCAGTACCCCGGTGGGCCTGAGTGGGGCCAACGTCCTGACTTTC
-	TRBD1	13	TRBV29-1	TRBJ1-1	CSGDRGLGTEAFF	TGCAGCGGAGACAGGGGGCTTGGAACTGAAGCTTTCTTT
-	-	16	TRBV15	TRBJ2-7	CATSSTGTRLTYEQYF	TGTGCCACCAGCTCTACCGGGACTCGACTAACCTACGAGCAGTACTTC
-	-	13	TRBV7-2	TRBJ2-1	CASSWARDNEQFF	TGTGCCAGCAGCTGGGCTCGTGACAATGAGCAGTTCTTC
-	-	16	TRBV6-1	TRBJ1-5	CASSEGAWGGNQPQHF	TGTGCCAGCAGTGAGGGTGCCTGGGGGGGCAATCAGCCCCAGCATTTT
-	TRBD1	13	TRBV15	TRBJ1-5	CATSLDRGQPQHF	TGTGCCACCAGCCTCGACAGGGGGCAGCCCCAGCATTTT
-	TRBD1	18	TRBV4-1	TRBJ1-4	CASSQGDRAIFTNEKLFF	TGCGCCAGCAGCCAAGGGGACAGGGCCATTTTCACTAATGAAAAACTGTTTTTT
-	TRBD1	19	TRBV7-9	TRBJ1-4	CASSLDKGTGGPANEKLFF	TGTGCCAGCAGCTTAGACAAGGGGACAGGGGGTCCAGCTAATGAAAAACTGTTTTTT
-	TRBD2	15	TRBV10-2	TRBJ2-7	CASRRTRGDSYEQYF	TGCGCCAGCCGGCGGACGCGGGGGGACTCCTACGAGCAGTACTTC